This is a list of T cell receptor beta chains from one sample in a study of blood T cell repertoires in COVID-19. The protocol was immunoSEQ multiplex PCR, while the TCRdb copy is restricted to in-frame clones and leaves out a portion. Of over 10,000 clones listed, nearly 90% are singletons. The sequencing sample was made of peripheral blood. Source of these receptors: a human donor with active COVID-19. The donor label of this sample is uncertain. The CDR3 runs from the conserved cysteine through the conserved F or W.

v_gene	j_gene	CDR3aa
TRBV27	TRBJ2-1	CASSLVRDASSYNEQFF
TRBV13	TRBJ2-3	CASSYESGGLSTDTQYF
TRBV6-6	TRBJ2-7	CASSLGQGVHEQYF
TRBV5-1	TRBJ1-3	CASSPGDRRYSGNTIYF
TRBV7-2	TRBJ2-6	CASSLSPGTGDFGANVLTF
TRBV7-2	TRBJ2-2	CASSPGLAGGRGTGELFF
TRBV4-3	TRBJ2-7	CASSQEQLSYEQYF
TRBV3-1/TRBV3-2	TRBJ1-4	CASSREFDRQGGEKLFF
TRBV4-2	TRBJ2-2	CASSPALDGGFTGELFF
TRBV28	TRBJ2-7	CASSLWRTGVREQYF
TRBV5-1	TRBJ2-1	CASSLGQGAYNEQFF
TRBV18	TRBJ2-5	CASSPDRDRGQETQYF
TRBV12-3/TRBV12-4	TRBJ2-7	CASRRGQYEQYF
TRBV5-1	TRBJ2-3	CASSTGTSLSDTQYF
TRBV6-1	TRBJ1-1	CASSERENTEAFF
TRBV2	TRBJ2-3	CASRELAGGRGSTDTQYF
TRBV21-1	TRBJ1-2	CASSKAPRQGDYGYTF
TRBV5-8	TRBJ1-6	CASSYSMANSPLHF
TRBV4-3	TRBJ2-3	CASSQGSSGRDTQYF
TRBV28	TRBJ2-7	CASSSREEGRPEQYF
TRBV5-8	TRBJ2-5	CASSLETAQYF
TRBV4-1	TRBJ2-5	CASSRLPGQTAETQYF
TRBV13	TRBJ2-3	CASSLGLAGGSTDTQYF
TRBV19	TRBJ1-2	CASSRQGTSGYTF
TRBV2	TRBJ1-1	CASSDNTGNTEAFF
TRBV6-5	TRBJ2-7	CASSSRTGVYEQYF